The entry below gives a single T cell receptor beta chain sequence along with its context. This CDR3 has 15 residues. Trimming cost V 0 bases and J 4 bases, with 11 bases left between them. Germline CDR1 SGDLS, CDR2 YYNGEE. This entry belongs to a study of technical replicates of blood from several donors. This table comes from immunoSEQ multiplex PCR, and its TCRdb copy is limited to in-frame clones, with some not included. The sample shows about 71,000 clones, roughly 97% of them seen only once. The chain is built from TRBV9 and TRBJ1-3; D is unclear. What was sequenced was T cells isolated from PBMCs. The sequence was obtained from a human donor in good health. The CDR3 reads CASSVEPGMGNTIYF. The CDR3 coding sequence is TGTGCCAGCAGCGTAGAACCGGGTATGGGAAACACCATATATTTT.